A single sample gave rise to the 19 T cell receptor beta chains below, sequenced in a study of cytomegalovirus exposure and HLA in healthy donors. The primer mix had 60 Vbeta and 13 Jbeta primers. Profiling relied on immunoSEQ multiplex PCR, and the TCRdb table lists in-frame clones only, not all of them. Among roughly 200,000 clones listed, around 80% were seen once. Sequenced sample: PBMCs. The receptors shown here come from a man between 35 and 55 years old in good health and CMV-seronegative.

There are a few counts of this clone. The DNA of the CDR3 is TGTGCCAGCAGCTTAACGACAGGGACTGGAAACACCATATATTTT. This encodes CASSLTTGTGNTIYF. This chain joins TRBV9 and TRBJ1-3, with 7 bases that match TRBD1. Germline CDR1 is SGDLS and CDR2 is YYNGEE. The CDR3 runs to 15 residues. V shed 4 bases and J 2 bases; nucleotides not matched to a gene: 6. The full variable domain, rest sourced from reference TRBV9 and TRBJ1-3, is DSGVTQTPKHLITATGQRVTLRCSPRSGDLSVYWYQQSLDQGLQFLIQYYNGEERAKGNILERFSAQQFPDLHSELNLSSLELGDSALYFCASSLTTGTGNTIYFGEGSWLTVV.

V is TRBV4-3 and J is TRBJ2-1, with D possibly TRBD2 on 5 matching bases. Trimming removed 0 bases at V and 0 bases at J, with 12 bases between. CDR3 size: 17 residues. Germline CDR1 reads LGHNA; CDR2 reads YSLEER. CDR3 in amino acids: CASSQESSLYSYNEQFF. The DNA of the CDR3 is TGCGCCAGCAGCCAAGAATCTAGCCTATACTCCTACAATGAGCAGTTCTTC.

The rearrangement uses TRBV4-3 and TRBJ2-7; weak D call: TRBD1 (7 bases). CDR3 length: 16 residues. Per the germline V gene, CDR1 is LGHNA and CDR2 is YSLEER. Trimming shortened V by 1 base and J by 0 bases, and 13 bases separated the two germline ends. CDR3 residues: CASSQGAGQPSYEQYF. CDR3 in DNA: TGCGCCAGCAGCCAAGGGGCGGGACAGCCCTCCTACGAGCAGTACTTC.

The V call is TRBV7-9, the J call TRBJ2-1; D uncertain. Trimming stripped 4 bases from V and 9 bases from J, with 10 bases between. CDR1 and CDR2 (germline): SEHNR, FQNEAQ (reference sequence). This CDR3 is built from 12 residues. The CDR3 sequence is CASSSGVLEQFF. The CDR3 DNA reads TGTGCCAGCAGCTCCGGAGTTCTTGAGCAGTTCTTC.

As for this clone: In the same sample, other DNA sequences code for this CDR3. This sequence joins TRBV7-9 and TRBJ1-1; no definite D call. The V end lost 4 bases, the J end lost 1 base, and 13 bases lay between the germline ends. The germline gives CDR1 SEHNR, CDR2 FQNEAQ (reference sequence). This CDR3 contains 15 residues. CDR3 protein: CASSSWGGENTEAFF. The CDR3 bases are TGTGCCAGCAGCTCCTGGGGAGGAGAGAACACTGAAGCTTTCTTT.

V and J are TRBV29-1 and TRBJ2-2; D is unclear. The CDR3 sequence is 11 residues long. With 5 bases removed from V and 4 bases from J, the gap between germline ends came to 5 bases. CDR1 and CDR2 (germline): SQVTM, ANQGSEA. CDR3 coding DNA: TGCAGCGTTCCGGGCACCGGGGAGCTGTTTTTT. It specifies CSVPGTGELFF.

The chain uses TRBV9 and TRBJ2-1, with a weak D call TRBD1 (6 bases). Trimming took off 5 bases at V and 5 bases at J, with 20 bases between the two ends. This CDR3 has 16 residues. CDR1 SGDLS and CDR2 YYNGEE come from the germline V gene. The chain's CDR3 is CASSSEWGRNHNEQFF. DNA of the CDR3: TGTGCCAGCAGTTCTGAATGGGGGCGTAATCACAATGAGCAGTTCTTC.

This clone appeared a few times. The chain couples TRBV9 to TRBJ2-7; D remains ambiguous. The V gene lost 4 bases and the J gene lost 6 bases, with 8 bases spanning the gap. CDR1 and CDR2 from the germline V gene are SGDLS and YYNGEE. This CDR3 is 11 amino acids long. The CDR3: CASSSTGEQYF. DNA for the CDR3: TGTGCCAGCAGCTCGACTGGCGAGCAGTACTTC.

The chain has TRBV27 and TRBJ2-7, with 7 bases that match TRBD2. The CDR3 sequence is 15 residues long. The ends lost 5 bases at V and 3 bases at J; junction bases unmatched: 10. The germline gives CDR1 MNHEY, CDR2 SMNVEV (reference sequence). The CDR3 DNA reads TGTGCCAGCAGTCCCTCCGAGGGAGGGCACTACGAGCAGTACTTC. Its protein is CASSPSEGGHYEQYF.

The J gene is TRBJ1-3, the V gene TRBV2; 9 bases are a match to TRBD1. Germline V gene lookup returns CDR1 SNHLY and CDR2 FYNNEI. The V gene end was trimmed by 6 bases and the J gene end by 10 bases; junction bases not matched to a gene: 7. This CDR3 region has 13 residues. The CDR3 coding sequence is TGTGCCAGCAGGAGGGACAGGGAATATACCATATATTTT. Amino acids: CASRRDREYTIYF.

This clone was seen a single time. This chain uses TRBV6-1 with TRBJ1-4; a possible D gene is TRBD1 (6 bases). V lost 1 base and J 4 bases, leaving 7 bases between the germline ends. This CDR3 region has 14 residues. The germline V gene encodes CDR1 MNHNS and CDR2 SASEGT. The chain's CDR3 is CASSEGTVNEKLFF. The CDR3 coding sequence is TGTGCCAGCAGTGAAGGGACAGTTAATGAAAAACTGTTTTTT.

This clone was seen a few times. The CDR3 loop reads CASSPPTRTDTQYF. For the CDR3, the DNA is TGTGCCAGCTCACCACCGACACGCACAGATACGCAGTATTTT. V is TRBV18 and J is TRBJ2-3; no definite D call. Trimming took off 0 bases at V and 1 base at J, with 5 bases between the two ends. In germline, CDR1 is KGHSH, CDR2 LQKENI. CDR3 size: 14 residues.

This rearrangement joins TRBV5-6 to TRBJ1-1; TRBD1 might be the D (5 bases). Deletions cut 4 bases from V and 4 bases from J, with 14 bases between. The CDR3 spans 14 residues. CDR1 is SGHDT, CDR2 YYEEEE, per germline. Here the CDR3 DNA reads TGTGCCAGCAGCCGCGTATGGGGGGGCACTGAAGCTTTCTTT. Amino acids: CASSRVWGGTEAFF.

The V call is TRBV7-9, the J call TRBJ2-4; D might be TRBD1 (6 bases). V was cut by 10 bases and J by 13 bases, with 14 bases left in between. This CDR3 has 10 amino acids. Per the germline V gene, CDR1 is SEHNR and CDR2 is FQNEAQ (reference sequence). This CDR3 reads CATGHRVQYF. DNA of the CDR3: TGTGCCACGGGGCACAGGGTACAGTACTTC.

V is TRBV25-1 and J is TRBJ1-1; D remains ambiguous. Germline assignment: CDR1 MGHDK and CDR2 SYGVNS. Trimming took off 5 bases at V and 0 bases at J, with 10 bases between the two ends. This CDR3 is built from 14 residues. The CDR3 loop reads CASSPRRMNTEAFF. The DNA for the CDR3 is TGTGCCAGCAGTCCGCGCCGAATGAACACTGAAGCTTTCTTT.

This clone appeared once. The genes are TRBV7-3 and TRBJ2-3, with 10 bases aligning to TRBD2. The CDR3 totals 16 residues. The germline V gene encodes CDR1 SGHTA and CDR2 FQGTGA. Trimming removed 1 base from V and 3 bases from J; junction bases left unmatched: 4. This CDR3 is CASSLMSGRGTDTQYF. For the CDR3, the DNA is TGTGCCAGCAGCTTAATGAGCGGGAGGGGGACAGATACGCAGTATTTT.

The J gene is TRBJ2-7, the V gene TRBV5-1, with 9 bases identical to TRBD2. The CDR3 has 17 residues. The germline V gene has CDR1 SGHRS and CDR2 YFSETQ. With V trimmed by 2 bases and J by 7 bases, 16 bases remained unmatched. The CDR3 region is CASSFPGPAGGPSEQYF. For the CDR3, the DNA is TGCGCCAGCAGCTTTCCGGGCCCAGCGGGAGGACCTAGTGAGCAGTACTTC.

Regarding this clone: One junction end disagrees with the germline gene, perhaps due to a read error. The J gene is TRBJ2-7, the V gene TRBV7-9, with 11 bases matching TRBD2. The length of the CDR3 is 15 residues. Germline V lookup: CDR1 SEHNR, CDR2 FQNEAQ (reference sequence). The CDR3 reads CSSSLYTSGSHEQYF. The CDR3 nucleotides are TGTTCCAGCAGCTTATATACTAGCGGGAGCCACGAGCAGTACTTC.

The V and J genes are TRBV7-7 and TRBJ1-1; the D gene is possibly TRBD1 (6 bases). The V gene's germline CDR1 is SSHAT and CDR2 FNYEAQ (reference sequence). The CDR3 length is 13 residues. Trimming cost V 5 bases and J 9 bases, with 16 bases left between them. Here the CDR3 reads CASSRWAGDQAFF. The CDR3 nucleotides read TGTGCCAGCAGCCGTTGGGCAGGGGATCAAGCTTTCTTT.